This T cell receptor (beta chain) was found in a study of T-cell memory formation after mild COVID-19. Overall study results and limits: CD4+ contracting clones were found mainly in CM and EM, and CD8+ ones in EMRA.

Using its own MiXCR run on the 5' RACE reads, TCRdb lists one record per CDR3 protein. The table lists roughly 150,000 distinct CDR3 sequences, under 30% of them singletons. Germline-derived CDR1 and CDR2 are ENHRY and SYGVKD. The length of the CDR3 is 16 residues. Trimming left V 2 bases short and J 1 base short, with 15 bases between. Only a few counts were recorded for this clonotype. The antigen is not known. This chain joins TRBV10-3 and TRBJ2-7, with D possibly TRBD2 on 5 matching bases. Input material: PBMCs or a T cell subset sorted from them (not recorded which). The receptor comes from an adult woman who had mild COVID-19 (a few samples of this study predate the infection). Cell type and time point are not known. Here the CDR3 DNA reads TGTGCCATCAGTGAGCCAGTGGGTAGCGCGTCCTACGAGCAGTACTTC. Translation gives CAISEPVGSASYEQYF.